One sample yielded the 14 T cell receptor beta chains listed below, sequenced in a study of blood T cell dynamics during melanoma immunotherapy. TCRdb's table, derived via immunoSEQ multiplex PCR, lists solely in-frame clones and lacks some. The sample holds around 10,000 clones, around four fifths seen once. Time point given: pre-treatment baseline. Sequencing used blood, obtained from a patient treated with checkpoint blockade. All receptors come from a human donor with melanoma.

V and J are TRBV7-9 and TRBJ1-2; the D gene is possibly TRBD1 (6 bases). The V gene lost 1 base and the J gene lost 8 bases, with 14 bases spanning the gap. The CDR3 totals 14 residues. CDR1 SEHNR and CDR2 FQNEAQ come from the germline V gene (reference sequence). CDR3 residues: CASSLGGAAYGYTF. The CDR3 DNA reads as TGTGCCAGCAGCTTAGGGGGGGCGGCTTACGGCTACACCTTC.

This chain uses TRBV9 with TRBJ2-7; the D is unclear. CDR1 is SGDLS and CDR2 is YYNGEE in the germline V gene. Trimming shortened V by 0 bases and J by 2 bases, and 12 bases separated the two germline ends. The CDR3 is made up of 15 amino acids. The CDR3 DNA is TGTGCCAGCAGCGTAGAAGCCCCTCCGACCTACGAGCAGTACTTC. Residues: CASSVEAPPTYEQYF.

The DNA for the CDR3 is TGCAGTGCTATTTTAACGGAAGAGCAGTTCTTC. It translates to CSAILTEEQFF. The V gene is TRBV20-1, the J gene TRBJ2-1; no clear D gene. V lost 4 bases to trimming and J lost 10 bases, with 11 bases between them. CDR3 size: 11 residues. CDR1 DFQATT and CDR2 SNEGSKA come from the germline V gene (reference sequence).

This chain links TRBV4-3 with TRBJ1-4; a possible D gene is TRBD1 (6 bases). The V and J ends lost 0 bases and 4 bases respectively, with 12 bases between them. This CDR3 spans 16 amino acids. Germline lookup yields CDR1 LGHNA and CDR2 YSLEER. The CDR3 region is CASSQEGGGRNEKLFF. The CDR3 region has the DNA TGCGCCAGCAGCCAAGAGGGGGGGGGCCGTAATGAAAAACTGTTTTTT.

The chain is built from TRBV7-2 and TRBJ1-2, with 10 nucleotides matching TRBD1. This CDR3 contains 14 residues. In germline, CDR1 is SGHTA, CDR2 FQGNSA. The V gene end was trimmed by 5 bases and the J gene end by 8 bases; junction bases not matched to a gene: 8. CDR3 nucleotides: TGTGCCAGCAGCACCCGACAGGGGGCCGGAGGCTACACCTTC. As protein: CASSTRQGAGGYTF.

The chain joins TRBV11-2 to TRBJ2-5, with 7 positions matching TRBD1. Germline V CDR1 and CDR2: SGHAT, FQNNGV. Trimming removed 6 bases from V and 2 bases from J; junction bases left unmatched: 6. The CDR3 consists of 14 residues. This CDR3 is CASSRGRGQETQYF. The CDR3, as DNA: TGTGCCAGCAGTCGAGGCAGGGGGCAAGAGACCCAGTACTTC.

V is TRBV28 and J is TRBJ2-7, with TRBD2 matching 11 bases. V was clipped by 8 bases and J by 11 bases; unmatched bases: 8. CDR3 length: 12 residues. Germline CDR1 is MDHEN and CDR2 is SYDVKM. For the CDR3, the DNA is TGTGCCAGCCTCTTAGCGGGGGGGCCAAAGTACTTC. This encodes CASLLAGGPKYF.

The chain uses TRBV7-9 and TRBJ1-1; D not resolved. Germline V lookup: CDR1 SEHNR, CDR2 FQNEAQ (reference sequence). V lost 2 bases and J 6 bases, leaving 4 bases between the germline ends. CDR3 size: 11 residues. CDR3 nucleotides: TGTGCCAGCAGCTTACAGGCTGAAGCTTTCTTT. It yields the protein CASSLQAEAFF.

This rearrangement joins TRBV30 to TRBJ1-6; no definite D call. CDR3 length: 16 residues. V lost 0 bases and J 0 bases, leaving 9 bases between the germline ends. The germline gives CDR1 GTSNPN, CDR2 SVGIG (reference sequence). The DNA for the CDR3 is TGTGCCTGGAGTGTACGACGGAGCTCCTATAATTCACCCCTCCACTTT. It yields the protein CAWSVRRSSYNSPLHF.

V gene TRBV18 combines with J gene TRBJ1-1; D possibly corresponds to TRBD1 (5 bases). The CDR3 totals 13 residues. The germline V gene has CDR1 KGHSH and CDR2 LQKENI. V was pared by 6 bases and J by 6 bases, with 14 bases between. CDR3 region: CASSPDRQSEAFF. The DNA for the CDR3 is TGTGCCAGCTCCCCCGATAGACAGTCTGAAGCTTTCTTT.

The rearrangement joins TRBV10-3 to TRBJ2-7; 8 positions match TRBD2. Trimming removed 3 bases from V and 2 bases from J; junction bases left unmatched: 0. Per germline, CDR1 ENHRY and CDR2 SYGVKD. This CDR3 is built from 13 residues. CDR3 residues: CAISEAGAYEQYF. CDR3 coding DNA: TGTGCCATCAGTGAAGCGGGGGCCTACGAGCAGTACTTC.

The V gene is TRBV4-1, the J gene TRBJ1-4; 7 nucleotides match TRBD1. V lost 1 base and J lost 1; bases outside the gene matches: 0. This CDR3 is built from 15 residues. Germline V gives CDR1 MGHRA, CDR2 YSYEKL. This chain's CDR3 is CASSQGDRTNEKLFF. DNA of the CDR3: TGCGCCAGCAGCCAAGGGGACAGAACTAATGAAAAACTGTTTTTT.

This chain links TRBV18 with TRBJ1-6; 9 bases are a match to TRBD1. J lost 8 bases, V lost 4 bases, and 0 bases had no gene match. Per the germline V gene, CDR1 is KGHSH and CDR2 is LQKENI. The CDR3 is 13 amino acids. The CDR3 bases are TGTGCCAGCTCACGGACAGGGGATTCACCCCTCCACTTT. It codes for CASSRTGDSPLHF. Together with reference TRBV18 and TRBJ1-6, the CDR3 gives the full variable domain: NAGVMQNPRHLVRRRGQEARLRCSPMKGHSHVYWYRQLPEEGLKFMVYLQKENIIDESGMPKERFSAEFPKEGPSILRIQQVVRGDSAAYFCASSRTGDSPLHFGNGTRLTVT.

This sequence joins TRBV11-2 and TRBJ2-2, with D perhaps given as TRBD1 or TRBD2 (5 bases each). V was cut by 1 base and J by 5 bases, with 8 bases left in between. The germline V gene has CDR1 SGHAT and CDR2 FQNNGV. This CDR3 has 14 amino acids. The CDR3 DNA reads TGTGCCAGCAGCTTAGTGAGGGGAACCGGGGAGCTGTTTTTT. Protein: CASSLVRGTGELFF.